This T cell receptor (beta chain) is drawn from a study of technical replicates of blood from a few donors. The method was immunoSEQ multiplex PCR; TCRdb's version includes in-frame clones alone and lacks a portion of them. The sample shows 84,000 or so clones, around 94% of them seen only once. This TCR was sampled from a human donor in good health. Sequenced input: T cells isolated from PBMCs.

The chain's CDR3 is CASSLGSGGHNEQFF. For the CDR3, the DNA is TGTGCCAGCAGCTTAGGTAGCGGGGGACACAATGAGCAGTTCTTC. The chain recombines TRBV7-9 with TRBJ2-1; 9 bases are a match to TRBD2. Germline assignment: CDR1 SEHNR and CDR2 FQNEAQ (reference sequence). This CDR3 comprises 15 residues. Trimming cost V 1 base and J 5 bases; bases outside gene matches: 3.